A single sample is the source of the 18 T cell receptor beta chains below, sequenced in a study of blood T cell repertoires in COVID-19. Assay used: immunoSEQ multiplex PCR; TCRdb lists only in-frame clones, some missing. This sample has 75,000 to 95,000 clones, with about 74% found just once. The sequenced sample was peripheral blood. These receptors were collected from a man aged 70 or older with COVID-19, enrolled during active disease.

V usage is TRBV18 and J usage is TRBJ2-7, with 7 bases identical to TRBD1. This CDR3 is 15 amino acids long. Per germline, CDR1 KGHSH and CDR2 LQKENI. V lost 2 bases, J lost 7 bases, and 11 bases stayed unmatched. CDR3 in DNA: TGTGCCAGCTCACCAGCGTTTTTAGGGGGCTATGAGCAGTACTTC. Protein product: CASSPAFLGGYEQYF.

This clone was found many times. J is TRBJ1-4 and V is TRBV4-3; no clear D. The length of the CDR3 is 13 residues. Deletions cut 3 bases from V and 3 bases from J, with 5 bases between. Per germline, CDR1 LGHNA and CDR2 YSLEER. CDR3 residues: CASSQEPNEKLFF. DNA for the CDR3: TGCGCCAGCAGCCAGGAGCCTAATGAAAAACTGTTTTTT.

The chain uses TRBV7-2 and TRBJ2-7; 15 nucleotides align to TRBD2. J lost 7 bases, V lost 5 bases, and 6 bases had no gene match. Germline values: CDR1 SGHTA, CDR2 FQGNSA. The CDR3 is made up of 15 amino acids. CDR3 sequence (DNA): TGTGCCAGCAGCCTGGGACTAGCGGGAGGTCAAGAGCAGTACTTC. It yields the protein CASSLGLAGGQEQYF.

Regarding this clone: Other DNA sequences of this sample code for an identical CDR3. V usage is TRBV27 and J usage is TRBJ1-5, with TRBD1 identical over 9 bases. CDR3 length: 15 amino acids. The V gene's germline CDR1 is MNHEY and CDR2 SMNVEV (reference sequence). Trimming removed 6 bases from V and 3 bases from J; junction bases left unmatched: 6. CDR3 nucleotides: TGTGCCAGCAGCCCCGGGACAGGGCCCAATCAGCCCCAGCATTTT. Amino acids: CASSPGTGPNQPQHF.

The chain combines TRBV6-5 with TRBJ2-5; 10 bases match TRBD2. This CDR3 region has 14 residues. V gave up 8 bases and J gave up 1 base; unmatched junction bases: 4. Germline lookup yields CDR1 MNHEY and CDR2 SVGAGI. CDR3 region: CASPKREGQETQYF. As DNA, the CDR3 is TGTGCCAGCCCAAAGCGGGAGGGCCAAGAGACCCAGTACTTC.

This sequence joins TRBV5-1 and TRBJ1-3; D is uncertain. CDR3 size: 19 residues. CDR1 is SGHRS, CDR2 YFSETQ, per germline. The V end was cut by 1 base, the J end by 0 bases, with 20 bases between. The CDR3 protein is CASSLKATGVTNSGNTIYF. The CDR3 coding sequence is TGCGCCAGCAGCTTGAAGGCCACCGGAGTTACCAACTCTGGAAACACCATATATTTT.

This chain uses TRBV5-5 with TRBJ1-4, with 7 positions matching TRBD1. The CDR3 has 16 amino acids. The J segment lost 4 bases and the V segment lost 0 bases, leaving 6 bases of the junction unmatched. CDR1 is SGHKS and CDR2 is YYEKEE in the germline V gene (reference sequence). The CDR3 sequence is CASSLDRGFDNEKLFF. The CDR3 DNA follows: TGTGCCAGCAGCTTGGACAGGGGTTTCGATAATGAAAAACTGTTTTTT.

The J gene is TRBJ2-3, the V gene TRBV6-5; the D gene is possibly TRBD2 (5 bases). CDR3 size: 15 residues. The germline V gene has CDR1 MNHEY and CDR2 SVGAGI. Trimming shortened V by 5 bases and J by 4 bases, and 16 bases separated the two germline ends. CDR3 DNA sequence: TGTGCCAGCAGTCCTCGGGGTGTTGGGGCAGATACGCAGTATTTT. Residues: CASSPRGVGADTQYF.

CDR3: CASSYPVGGSEQYF. The CDR3 bases are TGTGCCAGCAGTTACCCCGTGGGAGGGTCCGAGCAGTACTTC. This chain joins TRBV6-6 and TRBJ2-7, with TRBD2 identical over 7 bases. CDR3 length equals 14 residues. CDR1 is MNHNY and CDR2 is SVGAGI in the germline V gene (reference sequence). After removal of 2 bases from V and 6 bases from J, the junction contained 7 bases not matched to a gene.

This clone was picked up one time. CDR3 sequence reads: CASSQGSSDNTGELFF. The DNA for the CDR3 is TGTGCCAGCAGCCAAGGTTCTAGCGACAACACCGGGGAGCTGTTTTTT. This chain links TRBV3-1 (or the pseudogene TRBV3-2) with TRBJ2-2; tentative D call: TRBD2 (6 bases). The CDR3 sequence is 16 residues long. Looked up from germline, CDR1 is LGHDT and CDR2 is YNNKEL (reference sequence). Trimming shortened V by 1 base and J by 2 bases, and 11 bases separated the two germline ends.

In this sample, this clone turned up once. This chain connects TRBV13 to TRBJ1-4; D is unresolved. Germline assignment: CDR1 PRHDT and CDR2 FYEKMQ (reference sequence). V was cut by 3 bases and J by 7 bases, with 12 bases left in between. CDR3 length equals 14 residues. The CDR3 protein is CASSFPFRVEKLFF. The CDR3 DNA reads TGTGCCAGCAGCTTCCCCTTTCGAGTTGAAAAACTGTTTTTT.

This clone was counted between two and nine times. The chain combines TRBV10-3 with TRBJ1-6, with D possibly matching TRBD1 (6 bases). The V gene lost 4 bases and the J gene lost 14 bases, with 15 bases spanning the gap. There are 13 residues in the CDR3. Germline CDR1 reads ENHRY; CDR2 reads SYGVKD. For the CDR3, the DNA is TGTGCCATCAGTGCAATACAGGGTTTGGCCCTCCACTTT. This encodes CAISAIQGLALHF.

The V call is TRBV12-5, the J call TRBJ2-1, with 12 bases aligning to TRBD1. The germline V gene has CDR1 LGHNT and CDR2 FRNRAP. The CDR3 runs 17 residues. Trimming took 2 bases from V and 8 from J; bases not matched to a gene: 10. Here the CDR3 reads CASGLPGDRGLVDEQFF. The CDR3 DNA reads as TGTGCTAGTGGTTTGCCCGGGGACAGGGGGCTTGTTGATGAGCAGTTCTTC. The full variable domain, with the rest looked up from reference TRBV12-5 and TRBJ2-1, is DARVTQTPRHKVTEMGQEVTMRCQPILGHNTVFWYRQTMMQGLELLAYFRNRAPLDDSGMPKDRFSAEMPDATLATLKIQPSEPRDSAVYFCASGLPGDRGLVDEQFFGPGTRLTVL.

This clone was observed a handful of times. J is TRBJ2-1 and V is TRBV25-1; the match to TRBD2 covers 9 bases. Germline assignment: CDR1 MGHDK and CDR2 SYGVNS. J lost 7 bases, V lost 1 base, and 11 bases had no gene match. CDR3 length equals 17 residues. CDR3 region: CASSESLIAGDRNEQFF. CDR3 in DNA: TGTGCCAGCAGTGAATCCCTAATAGCGGGAGATCGAAATGAGCAGTTCTTC.

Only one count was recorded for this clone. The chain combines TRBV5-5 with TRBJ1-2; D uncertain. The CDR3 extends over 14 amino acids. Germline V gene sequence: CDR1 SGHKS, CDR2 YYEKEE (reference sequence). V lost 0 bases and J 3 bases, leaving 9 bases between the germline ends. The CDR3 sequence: CASSLVARDYGYTF. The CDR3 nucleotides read TGTGCCAGCAGCTTGGTAGCTCGCGACTATGGCTACACCTTC.

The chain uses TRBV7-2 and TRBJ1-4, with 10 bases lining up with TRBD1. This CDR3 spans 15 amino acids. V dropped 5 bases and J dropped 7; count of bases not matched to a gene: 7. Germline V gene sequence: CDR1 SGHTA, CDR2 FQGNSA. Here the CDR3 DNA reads TGTGCCAGCAGCCTCCGACAGGGGGCGAGTGAAAAACTGTTTTTT. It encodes CASSLRQGASEKLFF.

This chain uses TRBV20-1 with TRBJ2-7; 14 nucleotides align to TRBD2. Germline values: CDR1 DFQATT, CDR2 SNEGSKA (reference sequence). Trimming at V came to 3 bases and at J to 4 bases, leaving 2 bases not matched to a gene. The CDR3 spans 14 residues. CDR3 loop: CSASWTSGRYEQYF. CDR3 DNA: TGCAGTGCTAGTTGGACTAGCGGGAGGTACGAGCAGTACTTC.

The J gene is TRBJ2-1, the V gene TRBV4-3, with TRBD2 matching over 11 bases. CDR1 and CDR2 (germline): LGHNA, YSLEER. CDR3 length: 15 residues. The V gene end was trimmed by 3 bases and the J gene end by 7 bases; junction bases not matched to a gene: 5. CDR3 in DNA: TGCGCCAGCAGCCAGGCCGGGACTAGCGGTAATGAGCAGTTCTTC. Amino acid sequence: CASSQAGTSGNEQFF.